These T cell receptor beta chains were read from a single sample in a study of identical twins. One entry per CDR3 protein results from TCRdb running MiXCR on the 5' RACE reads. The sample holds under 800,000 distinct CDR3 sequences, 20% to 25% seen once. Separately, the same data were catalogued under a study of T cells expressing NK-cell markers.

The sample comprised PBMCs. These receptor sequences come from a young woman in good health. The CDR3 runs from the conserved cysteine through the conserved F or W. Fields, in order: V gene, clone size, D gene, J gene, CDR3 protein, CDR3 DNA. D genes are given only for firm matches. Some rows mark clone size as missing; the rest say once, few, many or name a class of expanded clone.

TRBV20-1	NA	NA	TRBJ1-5	CSASGQNNQPQHF	TGCAGTGCCTCCGGACAGAACAATCAGCCCCAGCATTTT
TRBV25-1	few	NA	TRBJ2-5	CASSEPLEARRETQYF	TGTGCCAGCAGTGAACCGTTAGAAGCGAGACGTGAGACCCAGTACTTC
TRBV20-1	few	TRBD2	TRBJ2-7	CSASSVAGGHYEQYF	TGCAGTGCCTCATCCGTAGCGGGGGGGCACTACGAGCAGTACTTC
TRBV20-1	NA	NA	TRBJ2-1	CSAGGSYNEQFF	TGCAGCGCCGGTGGCTCCTACAATGAGCAGTTCTTC
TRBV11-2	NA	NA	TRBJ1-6	CASRGRSTLHF	TGTGCCAGCAGGGGGAGGTCAACCCTCCACTTT
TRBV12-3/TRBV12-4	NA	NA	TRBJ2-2	CASSQQSGSNTGELFF	TGTGCCAGCAGCCAGCAGAGCGGGTCAAACACCGGGGAGCTGTTTTTT
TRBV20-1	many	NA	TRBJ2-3	CSAMVTDTQYF	TGCAGTGCCATGGTTACAGATACGCAGTATTTT
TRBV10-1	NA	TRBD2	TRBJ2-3	CASSGTRGGDTQYF	TGCGCCAGCAGTGGGACTCGCGGGGGAGATACGCAGTATTTT
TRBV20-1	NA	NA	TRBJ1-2	CSHYQDLHGYTF	TGCAGCCATTACCAGGACCTCCATGGCTACACCTTC
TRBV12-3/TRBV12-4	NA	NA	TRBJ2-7	CASSFSLVGEQYF	TGTGCCAGCAGTTTTAGCCTAGTTGGCGAGCAGTACTTC
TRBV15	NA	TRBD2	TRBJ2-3	CATSRDISGGGERDTQYF	TGTGCCACCAGCAGAGATATCTCAGGCGGGGGGGAGAGAGATACGCAGTATTTT
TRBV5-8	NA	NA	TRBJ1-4	CASSFTGREEKLFF	TGTGCCAGCAGCTTTACGGGGCGCGAAGAAAAACTGTTTTTT
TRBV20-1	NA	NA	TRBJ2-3	CSAREMGRRDTQYF	TGCAGTGCTAGAGAGATGGGGAGGCGAGATACGCAGTATTTT
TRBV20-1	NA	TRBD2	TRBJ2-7	CSARELAGVFHEQYF	TGCAGTGCTAGAGAACTAGCGGGGGTCTTCCACGAGCAGTACTTC
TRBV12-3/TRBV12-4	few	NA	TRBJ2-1	CASRREARGLSLSYNEQFF	TGTGCCAGCAGAAGGGAAGCCCGGGGATTGAGTCTATCCTACAATGAGCAGTTCTTC
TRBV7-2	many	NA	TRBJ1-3	CASSFTPSSGNTIYF	TGTGCCAGCAGCTTTACACCAAGCTCTGGAAACACCATATATTTT
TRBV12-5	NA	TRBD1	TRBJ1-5	CASVLTGTGDQPQHF	TGTGCTAGTGTTTTGACCGGGACAGGGGACCAGCCCCAGCATTTT
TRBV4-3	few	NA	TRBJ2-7	CASSLTKASYEQYF	TGCGCCAGCAGCCTAACGAAGGCCTCCTACGAGCAGTACTTC
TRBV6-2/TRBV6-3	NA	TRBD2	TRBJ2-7	CASSPRLAPSSYEQYF	TGTGCCAGCAGTCCTCGACTAGCGCCGAGCTCCTACGAGCAGTACTTC
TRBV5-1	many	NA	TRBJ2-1	CASSAPSDEQFF	TGCGCCAGCAGCGCCCCTAGCGATGAGCAGTTCTTC
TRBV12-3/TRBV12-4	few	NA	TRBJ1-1	CASTPLLWNTEAFF	TGTGCCAGCACCCCCCTCTTGTGGAACACTGAAGCTTTCTTT
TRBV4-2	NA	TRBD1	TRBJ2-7	CASSQLQDRSYEQYF	TGTGCCAGCAGCCAGCTCCAGGACAGGTCGTACGAGCAGTACTTC
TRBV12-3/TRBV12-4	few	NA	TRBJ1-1	CASSPQSRVTEAFF	TGTGCCAGCAGTCCACAGTCCCGGGTTACTGAAGCTTTCTTT
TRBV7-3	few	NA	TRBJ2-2	CASSLTGGANTGELFF	TGTGCCAGCAGCTTAACGGGGGGCGCGAACACCGGGGAGCTGTTTTTT
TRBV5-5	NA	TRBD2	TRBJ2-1	CASSAGGGRWNEQFF	TGTGCCAGCAGCGCGGGGGGGGGCCGTTGGAATGAGCAGTTCTTC
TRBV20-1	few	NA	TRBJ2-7	CSARARGGDSLKYF	TGCAGTGCTAGAGCCCGGGGAGGCGACTCGTTGAAGTACTTC
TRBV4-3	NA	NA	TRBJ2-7	CASSYGRGQSYEQYF	TGCGCCAGCAGCTACGGGCGAGGCCAAAGCTACGAGCAGTACTTC
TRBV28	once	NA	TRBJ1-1	CASSSALAAFF	TGTGCCAGCAGTTCAGCTCTCGCAGCTTTCTTT
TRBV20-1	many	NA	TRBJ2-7	CSAMMAGNYEQYF	TGCAGTGCTATGATGGCAGGGAACTACGAGCAGTACTTC
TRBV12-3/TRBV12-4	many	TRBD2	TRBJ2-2	CASSFPLAGGAGELFF	TGTGCCAGCAGTTTCCCGCTAGCGGGAGGGGCCGGGGAGCTGTTTTTT
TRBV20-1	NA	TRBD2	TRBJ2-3	CSAQKTSGRAGTDTQYF	TGCAGTGCTCAGAAGACTAGCGGGAGGGCCGGCACAGATACGCAGTATTTT
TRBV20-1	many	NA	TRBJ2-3	CSAPSGSTDTQYF	TGCAGTGCTCCAAGCGGGAGCACAGATACGCAGTATTTT
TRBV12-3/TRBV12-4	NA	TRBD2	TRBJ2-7	CASTFGPQGLAGREQYF	TGTGCCAGCACCTTTGGGCCGCAAGGACTAGCGGGTCGCGAGCAGTACTTC
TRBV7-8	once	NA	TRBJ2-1	CASSLVGGVSGEQFF	TGTGCCAGCAGCTTAGTAGGAGGGGTCTCGGGTGAGCAGTTCTTC
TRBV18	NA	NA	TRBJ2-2	CASSVRSGQTNTGELFF	TGTGCCAGCTCCGTAAGGAGTGGACAGACGAACACCGGGGAGCTGTTTTTT
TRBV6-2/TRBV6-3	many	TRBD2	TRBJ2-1	CASSYIRGGDEQFF	TGTGCCAGCAGTTACATCCGCGGGGGTGATGAGCAGTTCTTC
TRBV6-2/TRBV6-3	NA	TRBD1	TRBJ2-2	CASTRTGGHGELFF	TGTGCCAGCACTCGGACAGGGGGACACGGGGAGCTGTTTTTT
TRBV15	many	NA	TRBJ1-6	CATMAGRYNSPLHF	TGTGCCACCATGGCGGGTCGCTATAATTCACCCCTCCACTTT
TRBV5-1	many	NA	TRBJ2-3	CASKSRASSTDTQYF	TGCGCCAGCAAGAGCAGGGCTTCTAGCACAGATACGCAGTATTTT
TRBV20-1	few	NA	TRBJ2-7	CSAADFPSYEQYF	TGCAGTGCTGCTGACTTTCCCTCCTACGAGCAGTACTTC
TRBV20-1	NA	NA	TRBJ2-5	CSAPRGTLQETQYF	TGCAGTGCCCCGCGAGGGACGTTACAAGAGACCCAGTACTTC
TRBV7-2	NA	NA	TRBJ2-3	CASSLVRLALSTDTQYF	TGTGCCAGCAGCTTAGTAAGGCTAGCGCTGAGCACAGATACGCAGTATTTT
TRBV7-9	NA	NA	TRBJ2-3	CASSLAGWRDTQYF	TGTGCCAGCAGCTTAGCGGGTTGGAGGGATACGCAGTATTTT
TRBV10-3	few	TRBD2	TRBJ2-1	CASKAGLAYYEQFF	TGTGCCAGCAAGGCGGGACTAGCGTATTATGAGCAGTTCTTC
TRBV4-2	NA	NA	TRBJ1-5	CASSQGVNSNQPQHF	TGTGCCAGCAGCCAAGGGGTTAATAGCAATCAGCCCCAGCATTTT